This T cell receptor (beta chain) came from a study of CD8 T cells in ankylosing spondylitis. Study outcomes and limitations: In ankylosing spondylitis patients, matched synovial fluid reportedly showed significant enrichment of disease-linked clones.

Concerning this clonotype: Its antigen is currently unknown.

This CDR3 spans 15 amino acids. Trimming at V came to 5 bases and at J to 10 bases, leaving 7 bases not matched to a gene. Germline values: CDR1 MDHEN, CDR2 SYDVKM. MiXCR, applied by TCRdb to the 5' RACE reads, yields one record per CDR3 protein. The sample yields approximately 150,000 distinct CDR3 sequences, 25% to 35% seen once. The chain joins TRBV28 to TRBJ2-1, with TRBD2 identical over 14 bases. The receptor's source is a male donor with ankylosing spondylitis. The sample consisted of synovial fluid, either unsorted or a sorted T cell fraction (not recorded which). The DNA for the CDR3 is TGTGCCAGCAGTCTCGGGGGACTAGCGGGAGAGGAGCAGTTCTTC. It translates to CASSLGGLAGEEQFF.